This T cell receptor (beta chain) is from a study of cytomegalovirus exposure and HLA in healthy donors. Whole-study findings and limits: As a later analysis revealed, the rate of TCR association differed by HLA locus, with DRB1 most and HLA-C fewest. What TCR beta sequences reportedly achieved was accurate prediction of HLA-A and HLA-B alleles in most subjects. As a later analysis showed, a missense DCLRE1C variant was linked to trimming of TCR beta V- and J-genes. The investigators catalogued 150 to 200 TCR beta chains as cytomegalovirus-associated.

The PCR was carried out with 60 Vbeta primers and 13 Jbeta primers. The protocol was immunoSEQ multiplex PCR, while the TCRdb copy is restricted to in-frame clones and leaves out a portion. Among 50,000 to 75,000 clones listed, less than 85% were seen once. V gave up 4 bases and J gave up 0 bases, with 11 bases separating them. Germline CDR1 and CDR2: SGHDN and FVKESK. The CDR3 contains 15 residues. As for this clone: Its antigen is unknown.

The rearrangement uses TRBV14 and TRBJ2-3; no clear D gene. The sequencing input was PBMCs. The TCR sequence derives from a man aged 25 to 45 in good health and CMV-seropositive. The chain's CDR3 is CASSRYSVSTDTQYF. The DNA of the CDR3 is TGTGCCAGCAGCCGATACAGTGTTAGCACAGATACGCAGTATTTT. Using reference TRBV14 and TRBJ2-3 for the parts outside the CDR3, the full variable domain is EAGVTQFPSHSVIEKGQTVTLRCDPISGHDNLYWYRRVMGKEIKFLLHFVKESKQDESGMPNNRFLAERTGGTYSTLKVQPAELEDSGVYFCASSRYSVSTDTQYFGPGTRLTVL.